This TCR beta chain was recovered during a study of T cells in localized non-small cell lung cancer. Points from the study as a whole: The study found T cell clonality highest in uninvolved adjacent lung, above tumor. There were a median around 57 of the top 100 tumor clones appearing in adjacent lung.

The assay was immunoSEQ multiplex PCR, and TCRdb's table has in-frame clones only and misses some. The table records approximately 70,000 clones, 81% of them present only once. With respect to this clone: The antigen is not known.

The CDR3 totals 15 residues. V shed 5 bases, J shed 3 bases, and the junction held 7 bases outside the gene matches. The germline V gene encodes CDR1 SGHTA and CDR2 FQGTGA. This sequence joins TRBV7-3 and TRBJ2-5; 9 nucleotides line up with TRBD1. The receptor was isolated from a man between 40 and 70 years old with stage II lung adenocarcinoma. The material was PBMCs, obtained before any cancer treatment. CDR3 sequence reads: CASSKTGGAKETQYF. CDR3 DNA: TGTGCCAGCAGCAAAACAGGGGGCGCGAAAGAGACCCAGTACTTC.